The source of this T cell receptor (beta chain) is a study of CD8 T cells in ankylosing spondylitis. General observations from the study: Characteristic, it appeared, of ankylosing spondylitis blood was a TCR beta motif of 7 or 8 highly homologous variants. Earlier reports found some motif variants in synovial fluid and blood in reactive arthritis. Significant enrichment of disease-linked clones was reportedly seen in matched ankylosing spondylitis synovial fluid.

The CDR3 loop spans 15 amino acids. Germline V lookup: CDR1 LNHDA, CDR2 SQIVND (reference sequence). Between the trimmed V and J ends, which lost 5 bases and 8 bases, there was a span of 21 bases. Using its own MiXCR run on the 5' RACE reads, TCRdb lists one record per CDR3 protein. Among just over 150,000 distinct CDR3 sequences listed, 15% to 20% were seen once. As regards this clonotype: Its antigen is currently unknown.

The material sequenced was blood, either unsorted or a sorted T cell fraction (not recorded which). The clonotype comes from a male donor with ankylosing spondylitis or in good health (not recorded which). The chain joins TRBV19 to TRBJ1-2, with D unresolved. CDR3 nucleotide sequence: TGTGCCAGTAGTCCCGCTCGGGGAGCCCCCGAGGGCTACACCTTC. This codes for CASSPARGAPEGYTF.